The source of this T cell receptor (beta chain) is a study of blood T cell repertoires in COVID-19. Using immunoSEQ multiplex PCR, the repertoire was profiled, and TCRdb retains in-frame clones only, with some absent. Of about 280,000 clones in the sample, roughly nine tenths were seen once. The V gene's germline CDR1 is SGHNT and CDR2 YYREEE (reference sequence). The CDR3 runs to 18 residues. V lost 3 bases to trimming and J lost 2 bases; unmatched junction nucleotides: 8. The sequencing input was PBMCs or T cells enriched from blood (not recorded which). The receptor was derived from a woman aged 55-70 years who had recovered from COVID-19. The chain combines TRBV5-4 with TRBJ2-5; TRBD2 aligns across 15 bases. CDR3 residues: CASSSGLAGGQIQETQYF. DNA for the CDR3: TGTGCCAGCAGCTCAGGACTAGCGGGGGGGCAGATTCAAGAGACCCAGTACTTC.